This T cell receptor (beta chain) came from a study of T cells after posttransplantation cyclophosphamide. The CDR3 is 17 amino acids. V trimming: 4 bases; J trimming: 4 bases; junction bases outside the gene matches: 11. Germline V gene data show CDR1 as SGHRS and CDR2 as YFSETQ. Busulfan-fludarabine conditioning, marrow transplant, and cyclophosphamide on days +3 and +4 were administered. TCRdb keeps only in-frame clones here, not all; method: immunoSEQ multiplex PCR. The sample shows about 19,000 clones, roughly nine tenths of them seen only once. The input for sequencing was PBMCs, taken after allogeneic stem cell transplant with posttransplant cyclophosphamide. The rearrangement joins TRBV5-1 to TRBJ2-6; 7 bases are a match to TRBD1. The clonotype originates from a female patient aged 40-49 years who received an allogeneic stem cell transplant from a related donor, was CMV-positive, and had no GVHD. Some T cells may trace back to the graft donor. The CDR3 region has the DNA TGCGCCAGCAGCACCGGGACAGCAAGTGCCGGGGCCAACGTCCTGACTTTC. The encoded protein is CASSTGTASAGANVLTF.